Below, 12 T cell receptor beta chains from the same sample are listed, as sequenced in a study of blood T cell repertoires in COVID-19. Clones were read by immunoSEQ multiplex PCR, and TCRdb kept only the in-frame ones, dropping some. The table records about 240,000 clones, around 90% of them present only once. Sequencing input: peripheral blood. These TCRs come from a young woman with acute or convalescent COVID-19.

V gene TRBV2 combines with J gene TRBJ2-7; 7 positions match TRBD1. This CDR3 has 12 residues. V lost 6 bases to trimming and J lost 6 bases; unmatched junction nucleotides: 5. CDR1 SNHLY and CDR2 FYNNEI come from the germline V gene. The CDR3 here is CASSDRVREQYF. CDR3 bases: TGTGCCAGCAGCGACAGGGTTCGCGAGCAGTACTTC.

In the case of this clone: Additional DNA sequences in this sample encode the identical CDR3. The chain is built from TRBV29-1 and TRBJ2-7; 8 nucleotides agree with TRBD2. V was clipped by 2 bases and J by 4 bases; unmatched bases: 1. CDR3 length: 12 amino acids. Germline CDR1 SQVTM, CDR2 ANQGSEA. This chain's CDR3 is CSVELAGYEQYF. The CDR3 nucleotides are TGCAGCGTTGAATTAGCGGGGTACGAGCAGTACTTC.

The genes are TRBV18 and TRBJ1-6, with D perhaps matching TRBD1 (6 bases). Per the germline V gene, CDR1 is KGHSH and CDR2 is LQKENI. The CDR3 is 14 amino acids. V lost 8 bases, J lost 6 bases, and 14 bases lay in between. The CDR3 sequence: CASHLQGPNSPLHF. The DNA for the CDR3 is TGTGCCAGCCACTTACAGGGACCTAATTCACCCCTCCACTTT.

The genes are TRBV6-4 and TRBJ2-1; D might be TRBD2 (5 bases). The CDR3 spans 17 residues. The ends were cut back, 3 bases at V and 0 bases at J, with 15 bases in the middle. The germline V gene has CDR1 MRHNA and CDR2 SNTAGT. DNA of the CDR3: TGTGCCAGCAGTGAGAGGGCCGGCCTGAGCTCCTACAATGAGCAGTTCTTC. Its translation: CASSERAGLSSYNEQFF.

The chain is built from TRBV14 and TRBJ2-3; the match to TRBD2 covers 9 bases. The CDR3 runs 15 residues. The ends lost 0 bases at V and 7 bases at J; junction bases unmatched: 5. Germline V gene sequence: CDR1 SGHDN, CDR2 FVKESK. The CDR3 bases are TGTGCCAGCAGCCAAGATGCGGGAGGGTTGTATACGCAGTATTTT. Translation: CASSQDAGGLYTQYF. Complete variable domain (other parts from reference TRBV14 and TRBJ2-3): EAGVTQFPSHSVIEKGQTVTLRCDPISGHDNLYWYRRVMGKEIKFLLHFVKESKQDESGMPNNRFLAERTGGTYSTLKVQPAELEDSGVYFCASSQDAGGLYTQYFGPGTRLTVL.

The chain combines TRBV10-3 with TRBJ1-5; 7 bases are a match to TRBD1. The V and J ends lost 6 bases and 3 bases, in that order; junction bases with no gene match: 5. This CDR3 contains 14 residues. The V gene's germline CDR1 is ENHRY and CDR2 SYGVKD. The CDR3 DNA follows: TGTGCCATCAGCCCGGGACAGAACAATCAGCCCCAGCATTTT. Translated: CAISPGQNNQPQHF.

The chain joins TRBV3-1 (or the pseudogene TRBV3-2) to TRBJ2-4; 9 bases line up with TRBD2. V dropped 0 bases and J dropped 3; count of bases not matched to a gene: 12. The germline CDR1 and CDR2 sequences are LGHDT and YNNKEL (reference sequence). The CDR3 spans 19 residues. The DNA of the CDR3 is TGTGCCAGCAGCCAAGAAAGGGTGACTAGCGGTCGAGACAAAAACATTCAGTACTTC. As protein: CASSQERVTSGRDKNIQYF.

Notes on this clone: Sequence at one end of the junction differs from germline and may be a read error. V and J are TRBV29-1 and TRBJ1-2; 8 bases align to TRBD1. This CDR3 comprises 12 residues. Germline CDR1 SQVTM, CDR2 ANQGSEA. CDR3 bases: TGCAGCGTCGAAGGACAGGGTCTTGGCTACACCTTC. Protein: CSVEGQGLGYTF.

This clone was recorded once. V is TRBV27 and J is TRBJ1-1; D gene ambiguous. The CDR3 has 15 residues. Germline V gene lookup returns CDR1 MNHEY and CDR2 SMNVEV (reference sequence). The V and J ends lost 6 bases and 1 base respectively, with 15 bases between them. This CDR3 reads CASSHSTASNTEAFF. CDR3 in DNA: TGTGCCAGCAGCCACTCTACCGCATCGAACACTGAAGCTTTCTTT.

The J gene is TRBJ2-3, the V gene TRBV19; the match to TRBD2 covers 9 bases. J lost 4 bases, V lost 7 bases, and 3 bases had no gene match. The CDR3 sequence is 13 residues long. Germline V gives CDR1 LNHDA, CDR2 SQIVND (reference sequence). As DNA, the CDR3 is TGTGCCAGTAATAGCGGGAGTGCAGATACGCAGTATTTT. Translating gives CASNSGSADTQYF. Using reference TRBV19 and TRBJ2-3 for the parts outside the CDR3, the full variable domain is DGGITQSPKYLFRKEGQNVTLSCEQNLNHDAMYWYRQDPGQGLRLIYYSQIVNDFQKGDIAEGYSVSREKKESFPLTVTSAQKNPTAFYLCASNSGSADTQYFGPGTRLTVL.

This clone has more than one count but fewer than ten. The chain is built from TRBV4-3 and TRBJ1-2; maybe TRBD1 (5 bases). CDR1 is LGHNA, CDR2 YSLEER, per germline. There are 16 residues in the CDR3. The V end was cut by 1 base, the J end by 4 bases, with 16 bases between. The CDR3 here is CASSQVGRGGGYGYTF. The CDR3 DNA sequence: TGCGCCAGCAGCCAAGTTGGGAGGGGTGGAGGCTATGGCTACACCTTC.

The V and J genes are TRBV18 and TRBJ2-7; a possible D gene is TRBD1 (6 bases). The CDR3 covers 14 residues. Trimming removed 5 bases at V and 2 bases at J, with 13 bases between. From germline, CDR1 is KGHSH and CDR2 LQKENI. Here the CDR3 reads CASSGDRDTYEQYF. DNA for the CDR3: TGTGCCAGCTCAGGAGACCGGGACACCTACGAGCAGTACTTC. The entire variable domain, with the rest obtained from reference TRBV18 and TRBJ2-7, is as follows: NAGVMQNPRHLVRRRGQEARLRCSPMKGHSHVYWYRQLPEEGLKFMVYLQKENIIDESGMPKERFSAEFPKEGPSILRIQQVVRGDSAAYFCASSGDRDTYEQYFGPGTRLTVT.